This section outlines one T cell receptor (beta chain) sequence together with its context. Per germline, CDR1 MNHEY and CDR2 SVGAGI. CDR3 length equals 14 residues. With 11 bases clipped from V and 6 bases from J, the junction kept 10 bases outside the gene matches. Clones were read by immunoSEQ multiplex PCR, and TCRdb kept only the in-frame ones, dropping some. The profile shows some 120,000 clones, about 74% of them singletons. The source of the sample is a study of blood T cell repertoires in COVID-19. Sequenced sample: peripheral blood. The chain has TRBV6-5 and TRBJ2-7; TRBD2 matches 13 bases. This TCR derives from a man older than 75 with COVID-19, enrolled during active disease. The CDR3 DNA is TGTGCCGGCGGGACTAGCGGGATCCGGTCCGAGCAGTACTTC. This translates into CAGGTSGIRSEQYF.